This T cell receptor (beta chain) was identified during a study of blood T cell repertoires in COVID-19. Turning to the study itself: T cells, B-cell-depleted T cells, or PBMCs supplied cDNA or gDNA.

The repertoire was sequenced with immunoSEQ multiplex PCR; TCRdb's copy has only in-frame clones and lacks some. The table has 130,000 or so clones, approximately 90% seen once; the top ten hold approximately 4.5%. CDR1 LGHNA and CDR2 YSLEER come from the germline V gene. Germline trimming cut 3 bases from V and 0 bases from J; bases unmatched to any gene: 5. The CDR3 contains 16 residues. The sequence came from a man aged 55 to 70 with COVID-19, enrolled during active disease. J is TRBJ1-3 and V is TRBV4-3, with 7 positions matching TRBD1. The specimen sequenced was peripheral blood. CDR3 sequence (DNA): TGCGCCAGCAGCCACCAGACAGGGTCCTCTGGAAACACCATATATTTT. This translates into CASSHQTGSSGNTIYF.